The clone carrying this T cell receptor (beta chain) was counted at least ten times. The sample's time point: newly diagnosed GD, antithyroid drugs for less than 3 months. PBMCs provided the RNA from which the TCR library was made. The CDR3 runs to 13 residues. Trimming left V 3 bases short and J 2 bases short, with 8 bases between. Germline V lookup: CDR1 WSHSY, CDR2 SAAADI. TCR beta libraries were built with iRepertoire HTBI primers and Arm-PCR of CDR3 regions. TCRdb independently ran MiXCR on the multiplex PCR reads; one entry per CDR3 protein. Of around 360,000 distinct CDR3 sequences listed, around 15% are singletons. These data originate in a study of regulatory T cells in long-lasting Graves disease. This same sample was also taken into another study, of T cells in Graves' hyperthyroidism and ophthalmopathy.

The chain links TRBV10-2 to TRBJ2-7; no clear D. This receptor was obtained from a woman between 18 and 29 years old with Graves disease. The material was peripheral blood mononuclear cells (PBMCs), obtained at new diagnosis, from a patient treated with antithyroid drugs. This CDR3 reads CASSDGSPYEQYF. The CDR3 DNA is TGCGCCAGCAGTGATGGCAGCCCCTACGAGCAGTACTTC.